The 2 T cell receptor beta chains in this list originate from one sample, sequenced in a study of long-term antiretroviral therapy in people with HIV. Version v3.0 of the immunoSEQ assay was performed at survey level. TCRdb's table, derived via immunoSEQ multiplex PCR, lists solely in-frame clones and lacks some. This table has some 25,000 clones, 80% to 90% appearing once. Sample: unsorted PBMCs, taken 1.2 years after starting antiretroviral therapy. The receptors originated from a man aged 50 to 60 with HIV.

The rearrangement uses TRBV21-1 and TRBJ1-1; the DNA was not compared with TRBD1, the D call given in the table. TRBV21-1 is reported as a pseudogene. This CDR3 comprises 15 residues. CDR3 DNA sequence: TGTGCCAGCAGCAAAGAACAGGCAGCGAACACTGAAGCTTTCTTT. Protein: CASSKEQAANTEAFF.

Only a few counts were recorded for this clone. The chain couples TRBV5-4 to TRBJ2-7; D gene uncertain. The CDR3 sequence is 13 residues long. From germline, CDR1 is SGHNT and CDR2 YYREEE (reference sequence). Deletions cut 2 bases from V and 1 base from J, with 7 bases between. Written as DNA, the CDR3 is TGTGCCAGCAGCTTATGGGGTTCCTACGAGCAGTACTTC. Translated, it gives CASSLWGSYEQYF.